Listed here are 9 T cell receptor beta chains from one sample, sequenced in a study of T-cell memory formation after mild COVID-19 (dated by TCRdb to the early 2020s). Libraries came from 5' RACE. Sequencing was performed on an Illumina NovaSeq 6000. TCRdb reanalyzed the raw reads on its own, using fastp at Q25 for trimming and MiXCR for clone calling, and kept in-frame beta chains. Each entry merges the rows of one CDR3 protein and shows their most common DNA and genes. Present in this sample are about half a million distinct CDR3 sequences, 18% of which were seen just once. The ten largest clones represent roughly 12% of the sample. Input material: PBMCs or a T cell subset sorted from them (not recorded which). The receptors here all came from an adult woman who had mild COVID-19 (a few samples of this study predate the infection). The sample titles of this study are shuffled in the database, so cell type and time point are left out; the donor was told from shared clones.

This clonotype was observed a handful of times. The chain uses TRBV23-1 and TRBJ2-1; D possibly uses TRBD1 or TRBD2 (5 bases each). TRBV23-1 is designated an ORF whose function remains uncertain. CDR3 length: 11 amino acids. V lost 11 bases and J 6 bases, leaving 11 bases between the germline ends. CDR3 nucleotides: TGCGCCGCCGAGGGGACCAATGAGCAGTTCTTC. It yields the protein CAAEGTNEQFF.

This clonotype has a handful of counts. DNA of the CDR3: TGTGCCAGCAGTGAAGGGGTTGTAGGGCCCCAGCATTTT. It codes for CASSEGVVGPQHF. The V and J genes are TRBV25-1 and TRBJ1-5; D not certain. The ends were cut back, 2 bases at V and 9 bases at J, with 11 bases in the middle. CDR1 is MGHDK and CDR2 is SYGVNS in the germline V gene. This CDR3 spans 13 amino acids. The full variable domain, rest sourced from reference TRBV25-1 and TRBJ1-5, is EADIYQTPRYLVIGTGKKITLECSQTMGHDKMYWYQQDPGMELHLIHYSYGVNSTEKGDLSSESTVSRIRTEHFPLTLESARPSHTSQYLCASSEGVVGPQHFGDGTRLSIL.

This clonotype was seen a few times. The genes are TRBV19 and TRBJ1-5, with TRBD1 identical over 9 bases. The CDR3 loop spans 13 amino acids. Germline V lookup: CDR1 LNHDA, CDR2 SQIVND (reference sequence). The trim removed 6 bases at V and 5 bases at J, leaving 2 bases unmatched. The CDR3 protein is CASRWTGDQPQHF. The CDR3 DNA reads TGTGCCAGTAGGTGGACAGGGGATCAGCCCCAGCATTTT.

This clonotype has more than one count but fewer than ten. The chain is built from TRBV7-2 and TRBJ1-6; 7 nucleotides align to TRBD1. The CDR3 runs 18 residues. Germline loops: CDR1 SGHTA, CDR2 FQGNSA. V gave up 0 bases and J gave up 0 bases; unmatched junction bases: 5. DNA of the CDR3: TGTGCCAGCAGCTTAGCCTACAGGGGAAGCTCCTATAATTCACCCCTCCACTTT. Its protein is CASSLAYRGSSYNSPLHF.

This clonotype was observed a handful of times. The V call is TRBV10-3, the J call TRBJ2-6, with 10 nucleotides matching TRBD2. This CDR3 comprises 16 residues. V shed 7 bases and J 0 bases; nucleotides not matched to a gene: 3. Germline CDR1 is ENHRY and CDR2 is SYGVKD. Here the CDR3 DNA reads TGTGCCATCAACCCTAGCGGGGGCTCTGGGGCCAACGTCCTGACTTTC. This sequence encodes CAINPSGGSGANVLTF.

The chain joins TRBV5-4 to TRBJ2-4, with 7 bases fitting TRBD1. Germline CDR1 and CDR2: SGHNT and YYREEE (reference sequence). V was pared by 1 base and J by 7 bases, with 2 bases of the junction left unmatched. This CDR3 is built from 13 residues. The CDR3: CASSLTGANIQYF. CDR3 bases: TGTGCCAGCAGCTTGACAGGGGCGAACATTCAGTACTTC.

This clonotype turned up a few times. The J gene is TRBJ1-4, the V gene TRBV5-4; 7 positions agree with TRBD1. The ends lost 5 bases at V and 6 bases at J; junction bases unmatched: 7. The germline gives CDR1 SGHNT, CDR2 YYREEE (reference sequence). This CDR3 comprises 14 residues. This CDR3 reads CASSSQGGDEKLFF. CDR3 bases: TGTGCCAGCAGTTCCCAGGGGGGAGATGAAAAACTGTTTTTT.

This clonotype occurred a few times. The chain is built from TRBV12-3 or TRBV12-4 and TRBJ2-4; D perhaps matches TRBD2 (5 bases). V was trimmed by 6 bases and J by 0 bases, leaving 12 bases between them. The CDR3 contains 15 residues. CDR3 coding DNA: TGTGCCAGCAGCGAGGGCTTTATAGCCAAAAACATTCAGTACTTC. Encoded protein: CASSEGFIAKNIQYF.

J is TRBJ1-1 and V is TRBV27; D uncertain. The CDR3 extends over 16 amino acids. The germline V and J ends were trimmed by 0 bases and 1 base, with 12 bases remaining between them. Per germline, CDR1 MNHEY and CDR2 SMNVEV (reference sequence). The CDR3 spells CASSLSIIVGNTEAFF. CDR3 DNA: TGTGCCAGCAGTTTATCGATCATTGTCGGGAACACTGAAGCTTTCTTT.